This TCR beta chain was sequenced for a study of metastatic and nonmetastatic thyroid tumors. V gave up 3 bases and J gave up 3 bases, with 7 bases separating them. This CDR3 spans 13 amino acids. CDR1 is LNHDA, CDR2 SQIVND, per germline (reference sequence). MiXCR was used by TCRdb to re-call the PCR reads. The top ten hold about 12% of the sample, which has 20,000 to 25,000 clones, less than 25% seen once. Patients were all untreated before their thyroid surgery. The TCR was taken from a female donor with papillary thyroid cancer or a benign thyroid nodule (not recorded which). Some clones in this sample may be carry-over from other donors' samples. The specimen was tumor tissue. This sequence joins TRBV19 and TRBJ2-3; no definite D call. This CDR3 reads CASSIVDTDTQYF. The CDR3 nucleotides read TGTGCCAGTAGTATTGTGGATACAGATACGCAGTATTTT.